These 10 T cell receptor beta chains originate from one sample sequenced in a study of beta chain features in type 1 diabetes. Isolated RNA was reverse transcribed in full, so expressed TCRB transcripts were sequenced. TCRdb's table, derived via immunoSEQ multiplex PCR, lists solely in-frame clones and lacks some. The data show hundreds of thousands of clones, with 30% seen just once and 0.05% to 0.065% held by the top ten. Sequenced input: naive CD4+ T cells from blood. The source is a man between 18 and 35 years old in good health.

The chain combines TRBV9 with TRBJ2-7; D may correspond to TRBD1 or TRBD2 (5 bases each). Germline V lookup: CDR1 SGDLS, CDR2 YYNGEE. V dropped 0 bases and J dropped 2 bases, with 9 bases sitting between them. The CDR3 has 14 amino acids. Written as DNA, the CDR3 is TGTGCCAGCAGCGTAGAGGGGACCGCCTACGAGCAGTACTTC. Translating gives CASSVEGTAYEQYF.

This clone was recorded a few times. The chain is built from TRBV30 and TRBJ1-4; no clear D gene. With 2 bases removed from V and 2 bases from J, the gap between germline ends came to 18 bases. Germline CDR1 GTSNPN, CDR2 SVGIG (reference sequence). The CDR3 sequence is 17 residues long. The CDR3 protein is CAWSPRRAGPTNEKLFF. The CDR3 DNA reads TGTGCCTGGAGTCCTCGAAGAGCAGGTCCCACTAATGAAAAACTGTTTTTT.

This chain links TRBV9 with TRBJ2-6; TRBD2 might be the D (6 bases). The CDR3 loop spans 18 amino acids. CDR1 and CDR2 from the germline V gene are SGDLS and YYNGEE. With 0 bases removed from V and 2 bases from J, the gap between germline ends came to 15 bases. CDR3 nucleotides: TGTGCCAGCAGCGTAGGGGCGGGAAATATTGCTGGGGCCAACGTCCTGACTTTC. Protein: CASSVGAGNIAGANVLTF.

The chain links TRBV20-1 to TRBJ1-5; TRBD1 aligns across 7 bases. The V and J ends lost 5 bases and 9 bases, in that order; junction bases with no gene match: 4. The germline gives CDR1 DFQATT, CDR2 SNEGSKA (reference sequence). The CDR3 covers 11 residues. CDR3 residues: CSAETGWPQHF. The CDR3 DNA follows: TGCAGTGCTGAGACAGGGTGGCCCCAGCATTTT.

Details on this clone: Other nucleotide sequences from this sample produce the same CDR3. This rearrangement joins TRBV30 to TRBJ2-7, with D perhaps TRBD1 (5 bases). The germline V and J ends were trimmed by 0 bases and 0 bases, with 6 bases remaining between them. Germline-derived CDR1 and CDR2 are GTSNPN and SVGIG (reference sequence). This CDR3 has 13 residues. The CDR3 spells CAWSVRVSYEQYF. CDR3 DNA: TGTGCCTGGAGTGTCAGGGTCTCCTACGAGCAGTACTTC.

This chain uses TRBV10-3 with TRBJ2-7; 8 bases agree with TRBD2. Per germline, CDR1 ENHRY and CDR2 SYGVKD. The CDR3 is made up of 15 amino acids. The junction had 8 bases not matched to a gene; V was cut back by 0 bases and J by 7 bases. The CDR3 loop is CAISESGSGRAEQYF. CDR3 bases: TGTGCCATCAGTGAGTCGGGGAGCGGGAGAGCTGAGCAGTACTTC.

This clone was seen a few times. The chain combines TRBV7-9 with TRBJ1-1, with D maybe TRBD1 (5 bases). Trimming removed 3 bases from V and 1 base from J, with 12 bases in between. The CDR3 is 15 amino acids. CDR1 and CDR2 (germline): SEHNR, FQNEAQ (reference sequence). The CDR3 DNA is TGTGCCAGCAGCTTGGGCTTCGGGGCGAACACTGAAGCTTTCTTT. This sequence encodes CASSLGFGANTEAFF.

This clone was observed a few times. The same CDR3 arises from other DNA sequences in this sample as well. This rearrangement joins TRBV30 to TRBJ1-5, with D unclear. V gave up 1 base and J gave up 4 bases, with 8 bases separating them. CDR1 GTSNPN and CDR2 SVGIG come from the germline V gene (reference sequence). This CDR3 spans 13 amino acids. CDR3 in DNA: TGTGCCTGGAGTGCCGGTGATAATCAGCCCCAGCATTTT. Translation: CAWSAGDNQPQHF.

V usage is TRBV18 and J usage is TRBJ2-1; possible D gene TRBD1, 6 bases. CDR1 is KGHSH and CDR2 is LQKENI in the germline V gene. Trimming stripped 4 bases from V and 2 bases from J, with 9 bases between. The CDR3 sequence is 14 residues long. CDR3 nucleotide sequence: TGTGCCAGCTCACAGACAGGTACCTACAATGAGCAGTTCTTC. This encodes CASSQTGTYNEQFF.

This clone was detected a few times. The chain links TRBV30 to TRBJ1-2; no clear D gene. Germline V lookup: CDR1 GTSNPN, CDR2 SVGIG (reference sequence). Trimming removed 3 bases from V and 4 bases from J, with 9 bases in between. CDR3 length: 12 residues. CDR3 sequence reads: CAWRRVSYGYTF. The DNA for the CDR3 is TGTGCCTGGAGGCGGGTGAGCTATGGCTACACCTTC.